This passage covers 14 T cell receptor beta chains from one sample sequenced in a study of blood T cells in healthy people across ages. A second 7 to 11 cycle PCR used barcoded and J-beta primers. TCRdb re-called the 5' RACE reads through MiXCR, storing one row per CDR3 protein. The data show over a million distinct CDR3 sequences, more than 40% seen once. The sample was blood. Receptor source: a woman aged 55-69 years in good health.

This rearrangement joins TRBV5-1 to TRBJ1-1; D uncertain. The germline V gene has CDR1 SGHRS and CDR2 YFSETQ. V was trimmed by 0 bases and J by 5 bases, leaving 8 bases between them. CDR3 length: 13 residues. CDR3 loop: CASSLDPRTEAFF. The CDR3 coding sequence is TGCGCCAGCAGCTTGGACCCGCGGACTGAAGCTTTCTTT. The full variable domain, its missing parts supplied by reference TRBV5-1 and TRBJ1-1, is KAGVTQTPRYLIKTRGQQVTLSCSPISGHRSVSWYQQTPGQGLQFLFEYFSETQRNKGNFPGRFSGRQFSNSRSEMNVSTLELGDSALYLCASSLDPRTEAFFGQGTRLTVV.

The chain uses TRBV20-1 and TRBJ1-1; perhaps TRBD1 as D (6 bases). Trimming took off 5 bases at V and 1 base at J, with 11 bases between the two ends. There are 13 residues in the CDR3. Looked up from germline, CDR1 is DFQATT and CDR2 is SNEGSKA (reference sequence). CDR3 protein: CSAPYRANTEAFF. The DNA for the CDR3 is TGCAGTGCTCCCTACAGGGCGAACACTGAAGCTTTCTTT.

CDR3 DNA: TGTGCCAGCAGTCTGACCGGGACTAGGGTTGGTGAGCAGTTCTTC. Amino acid sequence: CASSLTGTRVGEQFF. V gene TRBV27 combines with J gene TRBJ2-1, with 8 bases identical to TRBD2. CDR3 length equals 15 residues. J gave up 9 bases and V 5 bases, and 12 bases lay outside the gene matches. Germline lookup yields CDR1 MNHEY and CDR2 SMNVEV (reference sequence).

V is TRBV10-3 and J is TRBJ2-1, with D hard to call. V gave up 6 bases and J gave up 8 bases, with 11 bases separating them. This CDR3 has 12 amino acids. Germline V CDR1 and CDR2: ENHRY, SYGVKD. The CDR3 region is CAIRGIEDEQFF. CDR3 DNA sequence: TGTGCCATCAGAGGAATAGAGGATGAGCAGTTCTTC.

A word on this clonotype: One end of the junction fails to match germline, which may point to a read error. The gene calls are TRBV2 and TRBJ1-5, with D possibly TRBD1 on 5 matching bases. In germline, CDR1 is SNHLY, CDR2 FYNNEI. The CDR3 is 14 amino acids. CDR3 coding DNA: TGTGCCAGCCGGGACGGTGTTAGCAATCAGCCCCAGCAGTTT. Its translation is CASRDGVSNQPQQF.

This clonotype was detected only a few times. The gene calls are TRBV10-3 and TRBJ2-3; no reliable D call. The CDR3 loop spans 13 amino acids. Between the trimmed V and J ends, which lost 8 bases and 5 bases, there was a span of 14 bases. CDR1 is ENHRY, CDR2 SYGVKD, per germline. The CDR3 spells CAIRILSGDTQYF. The CDR3 coding sequence is TGTGCCATCCGGATTCTATCTGGAGATACGCAGTATTTT.

The V gene is TRBV4-2, the J gene TRBJ2-5; 13 bases are a match to TRBD2. V was clipped by 0 bases and J by 1 base; unmatched bases: 14. This CDR3 is built from 21 residues. CDR1 is LGHNA, CDR2 YNFKEQ, per germline. This CDR3 is CASSQDWGTSGKRGAQETQYF. The DNA for the CDR3 is TGTGCCAGCAGCCAAGATTGGGGGACTAGCGGGAAGAGGGGGGCCCAAGAGACCCAGTACTTC.

For this clonotype: Given the absence of the conserved phenylalanine or tryptophan at the CDR3 end, a read error is likely. The J gene is TRBJ2-7, the V gene TRBV5-1; D is perhaps TRBD2 (6 bases). The ends were cut back, 0 bases at V and 5 bases at J, with 15 bases in the middle. The CDR3 contains 15 residues. The germline V gene encodes CDR1 SGHRS and CDR2 YFSETQ. The CDR3 nucleotides read TGCGCCAGCAGCTTGGCGACGGGAGTAGTCAACGAGCAGTACTCC. It translates to CASSLATGVVNEQYS.

V gene TRBV6-6 combines with J gene TRBJ1-6; D might be TRBD1 (5 bases). The CDR3 sequence is 15 residues long. The germline V gene has CDR1 MNHNY and CDR2 SVGAGI (reference sequence). V was pared by 6 bases and J by 7 bases, with 16 bases between. The CDR3 DNA follows: TGTGCCAGCAGCTACATTATTGGGGGAAATTCACCCCTCCACTTT. This translates into CASSYIIGGNSPLHF.

The chain joins TRBV5-5 to TRBJ1-5; D gene ambiguous. The CDR3 extends over 15 amino acids. Trimming left V 3 bases short and J 2 bases short, with 12 bases between. CDR1 SGHKS and CDR2 YYEKEE come from the germline V gene (reference sequence). The CDR3, as DNA: TGTGCCAGCAGCTCTAGGCCGGGCGGCAATCAGCCCCAGCATTTT. It specifies CASSSRPGGNQPQHF.

About this clonotype itself: One junction end disagrees with the germline gene, perhaps due to a read error. V and J are TRBV2 and TRBJ1-2, with no clear D. There are 13 residues in the CDR3. Germline V CDR1 and CDR2: SNHLY, FYNNEI. The CDR3 loop is CASSVDANHGYTF. DNA for the CDR3: TGTGCCAGCAGTGTCGACGCTAACCATGGCTACACCTTC.

The chain employs TRBV29-1 and TRBJ2-5; D assignment may be TRBD1 or TRBD2 (6 bases each). Trimming pared 3 bases from V and 13 bases from J, leaving 21 bases between. Germline V gives CDR1 SQVTM, CDR2 ANQGSEA. The CDR3 contains 13 residues. The CDR3 DNA sequence: TGCAGCGTTGACGCCAGGGGCACAGGTAGCGGGTACTTC. Amino acid sequence: CSVDARGTGSGYF.

The chain recombines TRBV4-1 with TRBJ2-5; 8 nucleotides align to TRBD1. Trimming cost V 1 base and J 5 bases; bases outside gene matches: 9. CDR1 and CDR2 from the germline V gene are MGHRA and YSYEKL. CDR3 size: 16 residues. CDR3: CASSQGAWTGSETQYF. CDR3 bases: TGCGCCAGCAGCCAAGGGGCTTGGACAGGGAGTGAGACCCAGTACTTC.

This clonotype has just one count. This chain connects TRBV29-1 to TRBJ1-1; a possible D gene is TRBD1 (6 bases). The V and J ends lost 7 bases and 0 bases respectively, with 12 bases between them. The V gene's germline CDR1 is SQVTM and CDR2 ANQGSEA. The length of the CDR3 is 13 residues. CDR3 residues: CSGTGLLNTEAFF. The CDR3 DNA reads as TGCAGCGGAACAGGGTTACTGAACACTGAAGCTTTCTTT.